The 14 T cell receptor beta chains below were found in one sample sequenced in a study of blood T cell repertoires in COVID-19. Using immunoSEQ multiplex PCR, the repertoire was profiled, and TCRdb retains in-frame clones only, with some absent. The table includes some 85,000 clones, 80% to 90% detected once. The material sequenced was peripheral blood. The receptors were sampled from a man aged 45 to 65 with acute or convalescent COVID-19.

V and J are TRBV5-1 and TRBJ2-3, with a possible D match to TRBD2 (5 bases). The CDR3 contains 16 residues. V lost 0 bases and J lost 5, with 16 bases in between. Germline V gene sequence: CDR1 SGHRS, CDR2 YFSETQ. The CDR3 loop is CASSLATTTGLDTQYF. DNA for the CDR3: TGCGCCAGCAGCTTGGCCACGACTACCGGCTTAGATACGCAGTATTTT. Full variable domain (rest looked up from reference TRBV5-1 and TRBJ2-3): KAGVTQTPRYLIKTRGQQVTLSCSPISGHRSVSWYQQTPGQGLQFLFEYFSETQRNKGNFPGRFSGRQFSNSRSEMNVSTLELGDSALYLCASSLATTTGLDTQYFGPGTRLTVL.

The V and J genes are TRBV5-6 and TRBJ1-2, with a tentative D call TRBD1 (6 bases). The CDR3 loop spans 15 amino acids. Trimming removed 0 bases at V and 7 bases at J, with 16 bases between. Germline V gives CDR1 SGHDT, CDR2 YYEEEE. The DNA of the CDR3 is TGTGCCAGCAGCTTGGCGTTCAGGGGCGCGATTGGCTACACCTTC. This sequence encodes CASSLAFRGAIGYTF.

The V gene is TRBV5-1, the J gene TRBJ2-3; TRBD2 matches at 8 bases. CDR1 SGHRS and CDR2 YFSETQ come from the germline V gene. The V segment lost 4 bases and the J segment 0 bases; nucleotides outside the gene matches: 4. The length of the CDR3 is 15 residues. DNA for the CDR3: TGCGCCAGCAGCGATAGCGGGGCTAGCACAGATACGCAGTATTTT. This gives the protein CASSDSGASTDTQYF.

This clone was seen just once. V and J are TRBV2 and TRBJ1-6; D is perhaps TRBD1 (5 bases). Trimming stripped 8 bases from V and 11 bases from J, with 16 bases between. Germline V gene data show CDR1 as SNHLY and CDR2 as FYNNEI. The CDR3 is made up of 13 amino acids. The CDR3 sequence is CASGRGGNTPLHF. The CDR3 DNA is TGTGCCAGCGGGCGGGGGGGGAACACACCCCTCCACTTT.

The rearrangement joins TRBV7-2 to TRBJ2-3, with TRBD2 matching 9 bases. The V segment lost 2 bases and the J segment 3 bases; nucleotides outside the gene matches: 6. Germline V gives CDR1 SGHTA, CDR2 FQGNSA. The CDR3 is made up of 16 amino acids. CDR3 sequence reads: CASSLRRGGGTDTQYF. The CDR3 DNA sequence: TGTGCCAGCAGCTTAAGGCGGGGGGGCGGGACAGATACGCAGTATTTT. The full variable domain, its missing parts supplied by reference TRBV7-2 and TRBJ2-3, is GAGVSQSPSNKVTEKGKDVELRCDPISGHTALYWYRQSLGQGLEFLIYFQGNSAPDKSGLPSDRFSAERTGGSVSTLTIQRTQQEDSAVYLCASSLRRGGGTDTQYFGPGTRLTVL.

The chain has TRBV7-9 and TRBJ1-3, with 7 nucleotides matching TRBD1. V shed 1 base, J shed 0 bases, and the junction held 3 bases outside the gene matches. The germline V gene has CDR1 SEHNR and CDR2 FQNEAQ (reference sequence). This CDR3 is built from 16 residues. The CDR3 bases are TGTGCCAGCAGCTTAGGGGGACAGAACTCTGGAAACACCATATATTTT. Amino acid sequence: CASSLGGQNSGNTIYF.

This clone appeared a single time. The chain has TRBV28 and TRBJ2-7; 8 positions match TRBD1. The CDR3 consists of 14 residues. With V trimmed by 2 bases and J by 7 bases, 7 bases remained unmatched. CDR1 is MDHEN, CDR2 SYDVKM, per germline. In nucleotides, the CDR3 is TGTGCCAGCAGTTTAGGGACAGGTCAGAGGGAGCAGTACGTC. Translation gives CASSLGTGQREQYV.

V usage is TRBV7-2 and J usage is TRBJ2-3, with 7 nucleotides matching TRBD2. The CDR3 loop spans 14 amino acids. V shed 6 bases, J shed 3 bases, and the junction held 6 bases outside the gene matches. Germline CDR1 is SGHTA and CDR2 is FQGNSA. DNA for the CDR3: TGTGCCAGCAGTACCGGGACTACTACAGATACGCAGTATTTT. Translation: CASSTGTTTDTQYF.

This chain links TRBV28 with TRBJ2-5; TRBD2 is a possible D gene (5 bases). The CDR3 runs to 15 residues. Deletions cut 4 bases from V and 2 bases from J, with 14 bases between. Germline loops: CDR1 MDHEN, CDR2 SYDVKM. CDR3 loop: CASSSSGIAQETQYF. Written as DNA, the CDR3 is TGTGCCAGCAGTTCCTCCGGGATCGCACAAGAGACCCAGTACTTC.

The gene calls are TRBV30 and TRBJ1-4; unclear D gene. Per germline, CDR1 GTSNPN and CDR2 SVGIG (reference sequence). V was cut by 5 bases and J by 0 bases, with 7 bases left in between. The CDR3 length is 13 residues. The CDR3 coding sequence is TGTGCCTGGGCACTCGCAACTAATGAAAAACTGTTTTTT. It specifies CAWALATNEKLFF.

The genes are TRBV30 and TRBJ2-3; D gene unclear. The CDR3 is 16 residues long. V was pared by 2 bases and J by 6 bases, with 21 bases between. Germline lookup yields CDR1 GTSNPN and CDR2 SVGIG (reference sequence). The CDR3 loop reads CAWSPAAQSFTDTQYF. In DNA, the CDR3 is TGTGCCTGGAGTCCCGCGGCCCAGTCGTTCACGGATACGCAGTATTTT.

J is TRBJ2-7 and V is TRBV5-4; 13 nucleotides line up with TRBD2. The germline gives CDR1 SGHNT, CDR2 YYREEE (reference sequence). The ends lost 4 bases at V and 3 bases at J; junction bases unmatched: 4. The CDR3 runs 15 residues. The CDR3 DNA reads TGTGCCAGCAGCCAGGGACTAGCGGGGAGCTACGAGCAGTACTTC. Protein sequence: CASSQGLAGSYEQYF.

The V gene is TRBV6-4, the J gene TRBJ2-2; the match to TRBD1 covers 11 bases. CDR3 length: 15 amino acids. Germline V gene sequence: CDR1 MRHNA, CDR2 SNTAGT. J was trimmed by 4 bases and V by 6 bases; bases with no gene match: 4. The CDR3 is CASRAGTGGTGELFF. Written as DNA, the CDR3 is TGTGCCAGCAGAGCCGGGACAGGGGGCACCGGGGAGCTGTTTTTT.

The chain recombines TRBV12-3 or TRBV12-4 with TRBJ2-7; 8 bases are a match to TRBD1. The CDR3 spans 13 residues. V lost 6 bases, J lost 3 bases, and 4 bases stayed unmatched. This chain's CDR3 is CASRAGTGYEQYF. Here the CDR3 DNA reads TGTGCCAGCAGGGCCGGGACAGGCTACGAGCAGTACTTC.